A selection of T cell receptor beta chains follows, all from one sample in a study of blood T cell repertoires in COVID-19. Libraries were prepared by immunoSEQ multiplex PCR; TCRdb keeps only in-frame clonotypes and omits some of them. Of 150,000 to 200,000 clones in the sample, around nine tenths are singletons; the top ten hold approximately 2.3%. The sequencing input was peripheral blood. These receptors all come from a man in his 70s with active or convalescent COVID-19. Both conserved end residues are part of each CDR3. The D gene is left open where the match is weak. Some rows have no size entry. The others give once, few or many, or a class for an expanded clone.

cdr3_nt: TGTGCCAGCTCACCAGGGAGGCGAAACTCCTACGAGCAGTACTTC
cdr3_aa: CASSPGRRNSYEQYF
v_call: TRBV18
clone_size: .
d_call: .
j_call: TRBJ2-7

cdr3_nt: TGTGCCAGCAGTGTTTTAGGGGCGGACACCGGGGAGCTGTTTTTT
cdr3_aa: CASSVLGADTGELFF
v_call: TRBV2
clone_size: .
d_call: .
j_call: TRBJ2-2

cdr3_nt: TGTGCCAGCTCACCACCGCTACAGGGGGCTGGTGGCTACACCTTC
cdr3_aa: CASSPPLQGAGGYTF
v_call: TRBV18
clone_size: .
d_call: TRBD1
j_call: TRBJ1-2

cdr3_nt: TGCAGCGTTGAGAACAGGGCGAACACTGAAGCTTTCTTT
cdr3_aa: CSVENRANTEAFF
v_call: TRBV29-1
clone_size: .
d_call: .
j_call: TRBJ1-1

cdr3_nt: TGTGCCAGCAGCCAAGAGGGACAGTACTATGGCTACACCTTC
cdr3_aa: CASSQEGQYYGYTF
v_call: TRBV3-1/TRBV3-2
clone_size: .
d_call: TRBD1
j_call: TRBJ1-2

cdr3_nt: TGTGCCACCCTGGGGCCCTACGAGCAGTACTTC
cdr3_aa: CATLGPYEQYF
v_call: TRBV19
clone_size: .
d_call: .
j_call: TRBJ2-7

cdr3_nt: TGTGCCAGCATGAGTGGGGCAGGGCTGGGACCCCTCCACTTT
cdr3_aa: CASMSGAGLGPLHF
v_call: TRBV19
clone_size: .
d_call: .
j_call: TRBJ1-6

cdr3_nt: TGTGCCAGCACCTTGGGGGGTAGGATCTATGGCTACACCTTC
cdr3_aa: CASTLGGRIYGYTF
v_call: TRBV28
clone_size: .
d_call: .
j_call: TRBJ1-2

cdr3_nt: TGTGCCAGCAGTTACTCCTACAGGGGGGTCGGGGAGCTGTTTTTT
cdr3_aa: CASSYSYRGVGELFF
v_call: TRBV6-2/TRBV6-3
clone_size: .
d_call: TRBD1
j_call: TRBJ2-2

cdr3_nt: TGTGCCAGCAGCTTAGATCCGGGTTCAAGCTATGGCTACACCTTC
cdr3_aa: CASSLDPGSSYGYTF
v_call: TRBV11-2
clone_size: .
d_call: .
j_call: TRBJ1-2

cdr3_nt: TGTGCCAGCAGCTTTCTACTAGCGGGAGTTAATGAGCAGTTCTTC
cdr3_aa: CASSFLLAGVNEQFF
v_call: TRBV7-9
clone_size: .
d_call: TRBD2
j_call: TRBJ2-1

cdr3_nt: TGTGCCAGCAGCGTAGAGAACACCCGCACAGATACGCAGTATTTT
cdr3_aa: CASSVENTRTDTQYF
v_call: TRBV9
clone_size: .
d_call: .
j_call: TRBJ2-3

cdr3_nt: TGTGCCAGCAGAAGTACAGGGGGCGGTGGCTACACCTTC
cdr3_aa: CASRSTGGGGYTF
v_call: TRBV12-3/TRBV12-4
clone_size: .
d_call: TRBD1
j_call: TRBJ1-2

cdr3_nt: TGTGCCAGCAGCCCGGGACTCCCGAATTCACCCCTCCACTTT
cdr3_aa: CASSPGLPNSPLHF
v_call: TRBV7-2
clone_size: .
d_call: .
j_call: TRBJ1-6

cdr3_nt: TGTGCCAGCAGCTTAACTAGCGGGGGGTACGAGCAGTACTTC
cdr3_aa: CASSLTSGGYEQYF
v_call: TRBV7-2
clone_size: .
d_call: TRBD2
j_call: TRBJ2-7

cdr3_nt: TGTGCCACCAGTGCCTTGACAGGGCCGGGCAATCAGCCCCAGCATTTT
cdr3_aa: CATSALTGPGNQPQHF
v_call: TRBV24-1
clone_size: .
d_call: TRBD1
j_call: TRBJ1-5

cdr3_nt: TGTGCCAGCAGTGAAGGTGTAGGGGGTCTCTCTGGAAACACCATATATTTT
cdr3_aa: CASSEGVGGLSGNTIYF
v_call: TRBV2
clone_size: .
d_call: .
j_call: TRBJ1-3

cdr3_nt: TGTGCCTGGAGTGTAGCCTTCTCTGGAAACACCATATATTTT
cdr3_aa: CAWSVAFSGNTIYF
v_call: TRBV30
clone_size: .
d_call: .
j_call: TRBJ1-3

cdr3_nt: TGTGCCAGCAGCTTGGGGGTGCCTCCGGGTGGCTACACCTTC
cdr3_aa: CASSLGVPPGGYTF
v_call: TRBV5-6
clone_size: .
d_call: .
j_call: TRBJ1-2

cdr3_nt: TGTGCCAGCAGTCCCGCCGGGACAGGGACTTACAATGAGCAGTTCTTC
cdr3_aa: CASSPAGTGTYNEQFF
v_call: TRBV28
clone_size: .
d_call: TRBD1
j_call: TRBJ2-1

cdr3_nt: TGTGCCAGCAGCCAAGATCTGACAGGGGCTCGTGGGACCCAGTACTTC
cdr3_aa: CASSQDLTGARGTQYF
v_call: TRBV3-1/TRBV3-2
clone_size: .
d_call: TRBD1
j_call: TRBJ2-5

cdr3_nt: TGCGCCAGCAGCCTTCGGGGGACAGGGAACACTGAAGCTTTCTTT
cdr3_aa: CASSLRGTGNTEAFF
v_call: TRBV5-1
clone_size: .
d_call: TRBD1
j_call: TRBJ1-1

cdr3_nt: TGTGCCAGCAGGGGCAGCTCCTACGAGCAGTACTTC
cdr3_aa: CASRGSSYEQYF
v_call: TRBV6-5
clone_size: few
d_call: .
j_call: TRBJ2-7

cdr3_nt: TGTGCCAGCAGCGTCGGGGGGTTGGGCACAGATACGCAGTATTTT
cdr3_aa: CASSVGGLGTDTQYF
v_call: TRBV9
clone_size: .
d_call: TRBD2
j_call: TRBJ2-3

cdr3_nt: TGTGCCAGCAGCTTTGACAGTAGAATCACAGATACGCAGTATTTT
cdr3_aa: CASSFDSRITDTQYF
v_call: TRBV7-2
clone_size: .
d_call: .
j_call: TRBJ2-3

cdr3_nt: TGTGCCAGCACACCGGGAGGACAGCTCTCTGGAAACACCATATATTTT
cdr3_aa: CASTPGGQLSGNTIYF
v_call: TRBV9
clone_size: .
d_call: .
j_call: TRBJ1-3

cdr3_nt: TGCGCCAGCAGCCAGGACAGGTTACTCCTCCACTTT
cdr3_aa: CASSQDRLLLHF
v_call: TRBV4-1
clone_size: .
d_call: TRBD1
j_call: TRBJ1-6

cdr3_nt: TGTGCCAGCAAGAGGAGGGACAGAAATGAAAAACTGTTTTTT
cdr3_aa: CASKRRDRNEKLFF
v_call: TRBV28
clone_size: few
d_call: TRBD1
j_call: TRBJ1-4

cdr3_nt: TGTGCCACCAGTGAGGGCAGGGGTTTTTCCGGGGAGCTGTTTTTT
cdr3_aa: CATSEGRGFSGELFF
v_call: TRBV24-1
clone_size: .
d_call: .
j_call: TRBJ2-2